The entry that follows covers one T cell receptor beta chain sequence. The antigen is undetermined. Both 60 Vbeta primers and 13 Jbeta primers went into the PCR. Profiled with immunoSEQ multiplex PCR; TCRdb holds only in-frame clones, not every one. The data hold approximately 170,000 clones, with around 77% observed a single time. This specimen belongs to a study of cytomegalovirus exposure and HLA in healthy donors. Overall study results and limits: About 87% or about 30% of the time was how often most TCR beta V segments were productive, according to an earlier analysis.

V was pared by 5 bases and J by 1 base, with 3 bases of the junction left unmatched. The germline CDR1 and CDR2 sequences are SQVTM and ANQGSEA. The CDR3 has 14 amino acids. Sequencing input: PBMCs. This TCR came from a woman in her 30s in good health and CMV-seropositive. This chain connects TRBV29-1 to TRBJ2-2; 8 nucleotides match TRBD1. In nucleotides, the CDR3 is TGCAGCGTTTATGGGACAGGGAACACCGGGGAGCTGTTTTTT. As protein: CSVYGTGNTGELFF.